These T cell receptor beta chains were read from a single sample in a study of cytomegalovirus exposure and HLA in healthy donors. Repertoires were generated with immunoSEQ multiplex PCR, while TCRdb's copy carries only in-frame clones and drops some. The table shows fewer than 200,000 clones, with roughly 70% occurring only once. Material: PBMCs. The receptors shown here come from a girl aged 5-17 years in good health and CMV-seronegative. Both conserved end residues are part of each CDR3. The D gene is left open where the match is weak. Expanded clones are given a class, and other clones once, few, many or no size at all.

J gene	D gene	V gene	CDR3 length	clone size	CDR3 DNA	CDR3 protein
TRBJ2-2	-	TRBV19	14	-	TGTGCCAGTAGTCACCCAGGAAGAGCCGGGGAGCTGTTTTTT	CASSHPGRAGELFF
TRBJ1-5	TRBD1	TRBV5-4	12	-	TGTGCCAGCAGCTTGGGACAGGGGGCCCAGCATTTT	CASSLGQGAQHF
TRBJ2-1	TRBD2	TRBV9	14	-	TGTGCCAGCAGCGTAGAGCGGGGGGGCAATGAGCAGTTCTTC	CASSVERGGNEQFF
TRBJ2-5	-	TRBV10-2	13	-	TGCGCCAGCAGTGAGCAGGGCCAAGAGACCCAGTACTTC	CASSEQGQETQYF
TRBJ1-2	TRBD1	TRBV19	13	-	TGTGCCAGTAAGGACGACAGGGTTTTTGGCTACACCTTC	CASKDDRVFGYTF
TRBJ2-7	TRBD2	TRBV27	14	-	TGTGCCAGCAGAGGGACTAGCAAACTCTACGAGCAGTACTTC	CASRGTSKLYEQYF
TRBJ1-3	TRBD1	TRBV6-6	16	-	TGTGCCAGCAGCACCACACAGGGGAAGACTGGAAACACCATATATTTT	CASSTTQGKTGNTIYF
TRBJ1-2	-	TRBV10-1	12	-	TGCGCCAGCACGAGCGGACAGATATTCTACACCTTC	CASTSGQIFYTF
TRBJ2-5	-	TRBV28	14	-	TGTGCCAGCAGTCCCGGCGGCGGTCAAGAGACCCAGTACTTC	CASSPGGGQETQYF
TRBJ1-2	-	TRBV6-1	10	-	TGTGCCAGCAGTGCCGATGGCTACACCTTC	CASSADGYTF
TRBJ1-1	-	TRBV11-3	15	few	TGTGCCAGCAGCTTAGGTAGGGGATCGGACACTGAAGCTTTCTTT	CASSLGRGSDTEAFF
TRBJ1-1	-	TRBV14	14	-	TGTGCCAGCAGCCAAGGGACAGTGAACACTGAAGCTTTCTTT	CASSQGTVNTEAFF
TRBJ2-3	TRBD1	TRBV18	16	-	TGTGCCAGCTCATCTCCGGGACAGGGATACACAGATACGCAGTATTTT	CASSSPGQGYTDTQYF
TRBJ2-5	TRBD2	TRBV19	17	few	TGTGCCAGTAGTATAGTTCCTAGCGGGGGGGCCCCGGAGACCCAGTACTTC	CASSIVPSGGAPETQYF
TRBJ2-1	TRBD2	TRBV11-2	17	few	TGTGCCAGCAGCCCAGGGGGCGCTAGCGGGGGGGCAAATGAGCAGTTCTTC	CASSPGGASGGANEQFF
TRBJ2-7	-	TRBV13	15	few	TGTGCCAGCAGCCCCCAGGGAAGCCTTAAAAACGAGCAGTACTTC	CASSPQGSLKNEQYF
TRBJ1-1	TRBD1	TRBV19	13	-	TGTGCCAGTAGTATAGGGACAGGAGCTGAAGCTTTCTTT	CASSIGTGAEAFF